Below are 17 T cell receptor beta chains sequenced from a single sample in a study of vaccination and CD4 T cells after COVID-19. Antigen specificity for these receptors is unknown. The treatment here: roughly nine-day PBMC culture with coronavirus spike peptide pools or control peptides (ViraFEST assay). Cultured CD4+ T cell DNA was sequenced using the Oncomine TCR Beta short-read assay. Using its own MiXCR run on the PCR reads, TCRdb lists one record per CDR3 protein. The sample includes about 12,000 distinct CDR3 sequences, approximately 58% seen only once; the top ten take around 10%. Sequencing was performed on CD4+ T cells from blood, cultured in vitro, taken before SARS-CoV-2 vaccination. These receptors were obtained from a human donor who had recovered from COVID-19.

This chain uses TRBV12-3 or TRBV12-4 with TRBJ2-7; D gene ambiguous. V shed 6 bases and J shed 8 bases, with 17 bases lying between them. CDR3 length equals 13 residues. The CDR3 loop is CASSPNSSGQQYF. CDR3 bases: TGTGCCAGCAGCCCGAACTCTTCTGGGCAGCAGTACTTC.

The gene calls are TRBV20-1 and TRBJ2-3; TRBD2 matches at 11 bases. V lost 0 bases and J lost 3; bases outside the gene matches: 2. The V gene's germline CDR1 is DFQATT and CDR2 SNEGSKA (reference sequence). The CDR3 is made up of 15 amino acids. CDR3 residues: CSARDRTSGTDTQYF. CDR3 nucleotide sequence: TGCAGTGCTAGAGATCGGACTAGCGGGACAGATACGCAGTATTTT.

This chain joins TRBV7-8 and TRBJ1-1; the D is unclear. This CDR3 region has 11 residues. CDR1 SGHVS and CDR2 FQNEAQ come from the germline V gene. Trimming cost V 5 bases and J 6 bases, with 7 bases left between them. The CDR3 loop reads CASSQESEAFF. The CDR3 DNA is TGTGCCAGCAGCCAAGAATCTGAAGCTTTCTTT.

About this clonotype: Because the CDR3 is missing its conserved closing phenylalanine or tryptophan, this is likely a read error. The chain has TRBV6-1 and TRBJ1-1; D remains ambiguous. The germline gives CDR1 MNHNS, CDR2 SASEGT. The CDR3 contains 14 residues. This chain's CDR3 is CVSSQDLVGTEAFS. CDR3 nucleotide sequence: TGTGTCAGCAGTCAAGACTTGGTCGGGACTGAAGCTTTCTCT.

This chain connects TRBV20-1 to TRBJ2-7; 7 bases are a match to TRBD1. CDR1 is DFQATT and CDR2 is SNEGSKA in the germline V gene (reference sequence). Trimming removed 4 bases from V and 2 bases from J; junction bases left unmatched: 5. The CDR3 has 13 amino acids. This CDR3 is CSATGQVPYEQYF. In DNA form, the CDR3 reads TGCAGTGCTACTGGACAGGTCCCCTACGAGCAGTACTTC.

The chain joins TRBV20-1 to TRBJ1-1, with D unresolved. This CDR3 has 13 amino acids. Germline values: CDR1 DFQATT, CDR2 SNEGSKA (reference sequence). The V gene lost 4 bases and the J gene lost 5 bases, with 14 bases spanning the gap. The CDR3 nucleotides are TGCAGTGCTAAGGCACGGGTACTTACTGAAGCTTTCTTT. It specifies CSAKARVLTEAFF.

V and J are TRBV20-1 and TRBJ1-1; D unclear. Germline CDR1 DFQATT, CDR2 SNEGSKA (reference sequence). Trimming pared 2 bases from V and 1 base from J, leaving 5 bases between. This CDR3 contains 12 residues. The CDR3 region has the DNA TGCAGTGCTAGAACTGGGAACACTGAAGCTTTCTTT. Residues: CSARTGNTEAFF.

The rearrangement links TRBV6-5 to TRBJ2-4; D tentatively reads TRBD1 or TRBD2 (7 bases each). CDR3 length: 15 residues. From germline, CDR1 is MNHEY and CDR2 SVGAGI. V was cut by 2 bases and J by 6 bases, with 14 bases left in between. The DNA for the CDR3 is TGTGCCAGCAGTTACGGGGTCAGGGGGGGAAACATTCAGTACTTC. This gives the protein CASSYGVRGGNIQYF.

Here the CDR3 reads CSARDSDNSNQPQHF. CDR3 nucleotide sequence: TGCAGTGCTAGAGATTCGGACAATAGCAATCAGCCCCAGCATTTT. The gene calls are TRBV20-1 and TRBJ1-5, with a tentative D call TRBD1 (5 bases). Trimming took off 0 bases at V and 0 bases at J, with 9 bases between the two ends. The CDR3 has 15 residues. The germline gives CDR1 DFQATT, CDR2 SNEGSKA (reference sequence).

CDR3 sequence: CASSLNDGSPLHF. DNA for the CDR3: TGTGCCAGCAGCTTAAACGATGGATCTCCCCTCCACTTT. The gene calls are TRBV7-9 and TRBJ1-6; D gene uncertain. This CDR3 comprises 13 residues. Germline CDR1 reads SEHNR; CDR2 reads FQNEAQ (reference sequence). V lost 2 bases and J 13 bases, leaving 12 bases between the germline ends. The full variable domain, its missing parts supplied by reference TRBV7-9 and TRBJ1-6, is DTGVSQNPRHKITKRGQNVTFRCDPISEHNRLYWYRQTLGQGPEFLTYFQNEAQLEKSRLLSDRFSAERPKGSFSTLEIQRTEQGDSAMYLCASSLNDGSPLHFGNGTRLTVT.

A single count supports this clonotype. The rearrangement links TRBV20-1 to TRBJ1-1; 8 bases align to TRBD1. This CDR3 spans 12 amino acids. CDR1 is DFQATT, CDR2 SNEGSKA, per germline (reference sequence). J gave up 11 bases and V 6 bases, and 11 bases lay outside the gene matches. Here the CDR3 DNA reads TGCAGTGCCCCGACAGGGGCCTCTCGGGCTTTCTTT. It translates to CSAPTGASRAFF.

The rearrangement uses TRBV27 and TRBJ2-2; 10 bases match TRBD1. V trimming: 3 bases; J trimming: 5 bases; junction bases outside the gene matches: 9. This CDR3 spans 17 amino acids. Germline CDR1 MNHEY, CDR2 SMNVEV (reference sequence). The CDR3 DNA reads TGTGCCAGCAGTTTCAATACCCCGGACAGGGGGACCGGGGAGCTGTTTTTT. Its protein is CASSFNTPDRGTGELFF.

In its sample, this clonotype was seen a few times. The chain has TRBV20-1 and TRBJ2-1, with 9 bases identical to TRBD1. Germline V gives CDR1 DFQATT, CDR2 SNEGSKA (reference sequence). Trimming removed 5 bases from V and 2 bases from J; junction bases left unmatched: 7. The CDR3 is made up of 15 amino acids. CDR3 loop: CSARRGQGTYNEQFF. The CDR3, as DNA: TGCAGTGCTCGCCGGGGACAGGGTACCTACAATGAGCAGTTCTTC.

J is TRBJ1-2 and V is TRBV24-1, with 10 bases that match TRBD1. This CDR3 contains 15 residues. From germline, CDR1 is KGHDR and CDR2 SFDVKD. V shed 8 bases, J shed 7 bases, and the junction held 12 bases outside the gene matches. In DNA form, the CDR3 reads TGTGCCACCACCCCACCTCGACAGGGGGCGTCTGGCTACACCTTC. This sequence encodes CATTPPRQGASGYTF.

V and J are TRBV20-1 and TRBJ1-1, with 7 bases matching TRBD1. V shed 3 bases and J 1 base; nucleotides not matched to a gene: 8. The CDR3 has 15 residues. Germline CDR1 is DFQATT and CDR2 is SNEGSKA (reference sequence). CDR3 amino acids: CSARSPTGPNTEAFF. The CDR3 nucleotides are TGCAGTGCTAGGTCTCCGACAGGGCCGAACACTGAAGCTTTCTTT.

The V gene is TRBV21-1, the J gene TRBJ2-1; the table's D call, TRBD1, was not checked against the DNA. TRBV21-1 is an annotated pseudogene. This CDR3 contains 15 residues. CDR3 loop: CASNRDRSSYNEQFF. The CDR3 region has the DNA TGTGCCAGCAACCGGGACAGGAGCTCCTACAATGAGCAGTTCTTC.

The chain couples TRBV6-5 to TRBJ1-1; D ambiguous. V was shortened by 1 base and J by 0 bases, with 9 bases between the two germline ends. CDR1 and CDR2 from the germline V gene are MNHEY and SVGAGI. The CDR3 sequence is 15 residues long. CDR3 loop: CASSYFGVLNTEAFF. In DNA, the CDR3 is TGTGCCAGCAGTTACTTCGGGGTATTGAACACTGAAGCTTTCTTT.